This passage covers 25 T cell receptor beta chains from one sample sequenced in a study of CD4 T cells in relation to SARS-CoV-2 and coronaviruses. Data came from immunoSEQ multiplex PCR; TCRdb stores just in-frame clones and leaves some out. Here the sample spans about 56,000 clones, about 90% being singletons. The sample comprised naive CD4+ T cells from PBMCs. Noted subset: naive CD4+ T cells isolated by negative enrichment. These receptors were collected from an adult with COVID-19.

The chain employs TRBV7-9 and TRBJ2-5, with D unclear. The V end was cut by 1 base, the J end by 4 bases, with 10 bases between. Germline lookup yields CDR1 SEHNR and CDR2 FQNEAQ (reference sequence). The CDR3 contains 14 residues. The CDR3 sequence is CASSLGQLIETQYF. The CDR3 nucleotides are TGTGCCAGCAGCTTAGGACAACTTATAGAGACCCAGTACTTC.

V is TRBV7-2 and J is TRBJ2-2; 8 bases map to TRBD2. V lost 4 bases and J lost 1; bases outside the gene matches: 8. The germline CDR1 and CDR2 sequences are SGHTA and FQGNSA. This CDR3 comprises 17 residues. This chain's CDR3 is CASSSRGVTRNTGELFF. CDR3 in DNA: TGTGCCAGCAGCTCGCGGGGGGTGACACGGAACACCGGGGAGCTGTTTTTT. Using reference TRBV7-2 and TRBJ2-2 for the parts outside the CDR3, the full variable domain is GAGVSQSPSNKVTEKGKDVELRCDPISGHTALYWYRQSLGQGLEFLIYFQGNSAPDKSGLPSDRFSAERTGGSVSTLTIQRTQQEDSAVYLCASSSRGVTRNTGELFFGEGSRLTVL.

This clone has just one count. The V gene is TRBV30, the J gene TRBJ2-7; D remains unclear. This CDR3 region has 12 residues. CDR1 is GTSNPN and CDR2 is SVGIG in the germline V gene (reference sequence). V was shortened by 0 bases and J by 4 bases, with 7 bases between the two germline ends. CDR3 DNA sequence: TGTGCCTGGAGTGTACTAAGATACGAGCAGTACTTC. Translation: CAWSVLRYEQYF.

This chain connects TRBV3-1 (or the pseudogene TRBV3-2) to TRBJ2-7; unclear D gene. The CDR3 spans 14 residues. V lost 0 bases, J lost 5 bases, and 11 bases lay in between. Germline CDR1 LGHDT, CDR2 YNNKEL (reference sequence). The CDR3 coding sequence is TGTGCCAGCAGCCAAGATGGTGGGATCCACGAGCAGTACTTC. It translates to CASSQDGGIHEQYF.

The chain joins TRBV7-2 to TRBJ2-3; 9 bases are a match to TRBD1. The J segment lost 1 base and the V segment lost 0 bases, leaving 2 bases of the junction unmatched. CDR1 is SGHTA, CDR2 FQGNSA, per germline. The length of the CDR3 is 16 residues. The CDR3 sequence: CASSLAGTGRTDTQYF. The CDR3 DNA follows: TGTGCCAGCAGCTTAGCCGGGACAGGGCGCACAGATACGCAGTATTTT.

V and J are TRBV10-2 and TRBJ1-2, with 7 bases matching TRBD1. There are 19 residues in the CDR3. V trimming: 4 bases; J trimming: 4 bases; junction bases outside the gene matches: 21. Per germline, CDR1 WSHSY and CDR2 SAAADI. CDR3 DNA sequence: TGCGCCAGCAGTGGGGGCTGGGCAGGGGGGACCTCCGTTGGCTATGGCTACACCTTC. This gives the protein CASSGGWAGGTSVGYGYTF.

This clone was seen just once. Here the CDR3 reads CAIRTGTNSPLHF. CDR3 nucleotides: TGTGCCATCAGAACAGGGACGAATTCACCCCTCCACTTT. The gene calls are TRBV10-3 and TRBJ1-6; weak D call: TRBD1 (6 bases). This CDR3 has 13 residues. V dropped 6 bases and J dropped 7 bases, with 10 bases sitting between them. Per germline, CDR1 ENHRY and CDR2 SYGVKD.

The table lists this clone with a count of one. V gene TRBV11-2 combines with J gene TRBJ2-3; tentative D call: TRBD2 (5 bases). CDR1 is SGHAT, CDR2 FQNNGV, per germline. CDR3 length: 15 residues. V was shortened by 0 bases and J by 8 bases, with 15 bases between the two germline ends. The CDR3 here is CASSLEAGFTTTQYF. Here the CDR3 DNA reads TGTGCCAGCAGCTTAGAGGCGGGCTTTACTACTACGCAGTATTTT.

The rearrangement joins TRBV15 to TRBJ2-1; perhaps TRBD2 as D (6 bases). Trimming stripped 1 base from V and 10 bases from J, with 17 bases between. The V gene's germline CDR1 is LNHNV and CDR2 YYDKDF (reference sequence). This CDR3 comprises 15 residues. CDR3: CATSRAPMGGREQFF. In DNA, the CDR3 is TGTGCCACCAGCAGAGCCCCAATGGGGGGAAGAGAGCAGTTCTTC.

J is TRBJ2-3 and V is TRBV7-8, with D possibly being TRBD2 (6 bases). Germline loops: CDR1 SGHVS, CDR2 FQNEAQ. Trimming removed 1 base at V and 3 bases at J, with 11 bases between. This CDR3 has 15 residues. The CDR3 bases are TGTGCCAGCAGCTTAGGGACTATCCAAACAGATACGCAGTATTTT. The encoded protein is CASSLGTIQTDTQYF.

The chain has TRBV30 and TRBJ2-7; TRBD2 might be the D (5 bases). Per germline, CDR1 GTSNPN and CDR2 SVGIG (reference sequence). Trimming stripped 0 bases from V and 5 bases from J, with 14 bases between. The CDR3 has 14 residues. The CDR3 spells CAWSVMGVADEQYF. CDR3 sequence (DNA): TGTGCCTGGAGTGTAATGGGAGTGGCTGACGAGCAGTACTTC.

CDR3 coding DNA: TGTGCCACCAAGAATTACTCCTACGAGCAGTACTTC. This codes for CATKNYSYEQYF. This chain links TRBV21-1 with TRBJ2-7. TRBV21-1 is marked as a pseudogene. CDR3 length equals 12 residues.

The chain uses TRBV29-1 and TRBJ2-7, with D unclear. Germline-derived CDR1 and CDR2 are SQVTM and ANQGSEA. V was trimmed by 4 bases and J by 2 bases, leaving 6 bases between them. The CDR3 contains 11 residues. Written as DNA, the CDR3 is TGCAGCGTTGTGGTTCCCTACGAGCAGTACTTC. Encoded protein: CSVVVPYEQYF.

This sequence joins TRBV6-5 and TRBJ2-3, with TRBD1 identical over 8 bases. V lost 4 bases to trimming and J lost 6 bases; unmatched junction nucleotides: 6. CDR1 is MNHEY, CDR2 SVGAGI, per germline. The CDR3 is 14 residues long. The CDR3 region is CASSSGGPGDTQYF. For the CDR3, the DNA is TGTGCCAGCAGTTCAGGGGGCCCGGGGGATACGCAGTATTTT.

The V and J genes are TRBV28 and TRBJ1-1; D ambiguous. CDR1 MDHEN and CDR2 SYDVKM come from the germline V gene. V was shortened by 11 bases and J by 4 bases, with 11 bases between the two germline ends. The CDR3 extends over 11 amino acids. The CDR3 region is CAGPRRTEAFF. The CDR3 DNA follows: TGTGCCGGACCCCGCCGCACTGAAGCTTTCTTT.

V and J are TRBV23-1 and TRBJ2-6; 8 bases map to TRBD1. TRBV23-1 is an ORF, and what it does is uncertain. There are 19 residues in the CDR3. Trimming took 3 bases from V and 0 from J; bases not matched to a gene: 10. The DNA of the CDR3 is TGCGCCAGCAGTCACCAAAGAAACGACAGGGGCTCTGGGGCCAACGTCCTGACTTTC. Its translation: CASSHQRNDRGSGANVLTF.

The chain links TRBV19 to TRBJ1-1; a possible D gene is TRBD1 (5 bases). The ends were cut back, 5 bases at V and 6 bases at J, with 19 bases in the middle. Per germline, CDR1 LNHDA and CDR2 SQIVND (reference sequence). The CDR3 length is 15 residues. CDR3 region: CASSVLTSGLAEAFF. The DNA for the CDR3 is TGTGCCAGTAGTGTTCTGACCTCAGGGTTAGCTGAAGCTTTCTTT. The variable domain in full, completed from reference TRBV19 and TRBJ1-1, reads DGGITQSPKYLFRKEGQNVTLSCEQNLNHDAMYWYRQDPGQGLRLIYYSQIVNDFQKGDIAEGYSVSREKKESFPLTVTSAQKNPTAFYLCASSVLTSGLAEAFFGQGTRLTVV.

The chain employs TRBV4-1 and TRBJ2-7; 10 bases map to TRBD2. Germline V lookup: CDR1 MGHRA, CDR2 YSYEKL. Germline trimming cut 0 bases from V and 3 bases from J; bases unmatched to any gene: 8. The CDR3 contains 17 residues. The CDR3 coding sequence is TGCGCCAGCAGCCAAGAATCGCCGGCTAGCGGGAGCTACGAGCAGTACTTC. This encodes CASSQESPASGSYEQYF.

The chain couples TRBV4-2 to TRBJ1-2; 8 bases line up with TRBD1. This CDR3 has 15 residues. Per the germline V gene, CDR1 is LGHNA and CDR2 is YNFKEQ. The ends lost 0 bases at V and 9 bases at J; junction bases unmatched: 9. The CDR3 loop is CASSQDLQGAGSYTF. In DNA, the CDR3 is TGTGCCAGCAGCCAAGATCTCCAGGGGGCTGGTAGCTACACCTTC.

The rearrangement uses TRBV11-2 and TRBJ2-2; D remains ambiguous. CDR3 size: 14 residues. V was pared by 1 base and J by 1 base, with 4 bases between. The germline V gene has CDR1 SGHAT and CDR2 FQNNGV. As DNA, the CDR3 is TGTGCCAGCAGCTTAGGGGGGAACACCGGGGAGCTGTTTTTT. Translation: CASSLGGNTGELFF. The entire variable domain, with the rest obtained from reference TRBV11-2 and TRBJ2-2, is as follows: EAGVAQSPRYKIIEKRQSVAFWCNPISGHATLYWYQQILGQGPKLLIQFQNNGVVDDSQLPKDRFSAERLKGVDSTLKIQPAKLEDSAVYLCASSLGGNTGELFFGEGSRLTVL.

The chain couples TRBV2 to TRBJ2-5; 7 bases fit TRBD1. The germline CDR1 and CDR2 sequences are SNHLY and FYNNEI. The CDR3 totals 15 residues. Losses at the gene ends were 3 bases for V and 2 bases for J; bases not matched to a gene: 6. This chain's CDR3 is CASSEAGTVQETQYF. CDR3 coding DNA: TGTGCCAGCAGTGAGGCCGGGACAGTTCAAGAGACCCAGTACTTC. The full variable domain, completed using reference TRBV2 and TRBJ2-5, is EPEVTQTPSHQVTQMGQEVILRCVPISNHLYFYWYRQILGQKVEFLVSFYNNEISEKSEIFDDQFSVERPDGSNFTLKIRSTKLEDSAMYFCASSEAGTVQETQYFGPGTRLLVL.

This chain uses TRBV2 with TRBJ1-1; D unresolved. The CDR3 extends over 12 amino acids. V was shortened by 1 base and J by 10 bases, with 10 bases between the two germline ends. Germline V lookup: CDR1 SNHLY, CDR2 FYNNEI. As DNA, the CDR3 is TGTGCCAGCAGTGAAGGGAGTGGCGTAGCTTTCTTT. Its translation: CASSEGSGVAFF.

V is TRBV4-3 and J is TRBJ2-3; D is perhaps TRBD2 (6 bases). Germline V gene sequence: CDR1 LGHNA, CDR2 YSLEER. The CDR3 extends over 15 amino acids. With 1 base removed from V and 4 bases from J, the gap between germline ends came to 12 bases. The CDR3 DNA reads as TGCGCCAGCAGCCAAGGGTTTCTAGCGTCAGATACGCAGTATTTT. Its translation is CASSQGFLASDTQYF.

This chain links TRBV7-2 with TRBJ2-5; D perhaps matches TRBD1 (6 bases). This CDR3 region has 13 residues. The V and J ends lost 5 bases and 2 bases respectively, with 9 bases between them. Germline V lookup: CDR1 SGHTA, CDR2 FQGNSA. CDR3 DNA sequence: TGTGCCAGCAGCAAAACAGGGCAAGAGACCCAGTACTTC. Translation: CASSKTGQETQYF.

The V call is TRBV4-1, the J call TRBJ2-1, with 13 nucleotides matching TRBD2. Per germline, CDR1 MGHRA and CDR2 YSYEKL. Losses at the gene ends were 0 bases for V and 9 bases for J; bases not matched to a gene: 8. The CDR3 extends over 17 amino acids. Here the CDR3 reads CASSQELGLAGYVEQFF. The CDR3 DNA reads TGCGCCAGCAGCCAAGAGCTGGGACTAGCGGGATACGTTGAGCAGTTCTTC.